This passage covers 11 T cell receptor beta chains from one sample sequenced in a study of cytomegalovirus exposure and HLA in healthy donors. Vbeta (60) and Jbeta (13) primers were used in the PCR. Sequencing was performed with immunoSEQ multiplex PCR; in TCRdb, only in-frame clones are kept and a portion is missing. The sample shows under 300,000 clones, roughly 70% of them seen only once. Input material: PBMCs. The receptors come from a female donor in good health and CMV-seronegative.

This chain connects TRBV9 to TRBJ1-2, with 12 bases aligning to TRBD1. The trim removed 4 bases at V and 0 bases at J, leaving 10 bases unmatched. Germline CDR1 reads SGDLS; CDR2 reads YYNGEE. This CDR3 region has 18 residues. CDR3 in DNA: TGTGCCAGCAGCCCTTGGGTGGGACAGGGGGCGGCTAACTATGGCTACACCTTC. This gives the protein CASSPWVGQGAANYGYTF.

The chain employs TRBV6-6 and TRBJ2-1; D is possibly TRBD2 (6 bases). The germline gives CDR1 MNHNY, CDR2 SVGAGI (reference sequence). V was clipped by 6 bases and J by 3 bases, with 15 bases between them. The CDR3 runs 15 residues. CDR3: CASSPLAPGYNEQFF. The CDR3 nucleotides are TGTGCCAGCAGCCCGCTAGCGCCCGGCTACAATGAGCAGTTCTTC.

The CDR3 protein is CASSPVAGSGETQYF. The CDR3 DNA is TGTGCCAGCAGCCCGGTTGCGGGGTCGGGGGAGACCCAGTACTTC. The gene calls are TRBV5-4 and TRBJ2-5; D might be TRBD2 (6 bases). With 4 bases removed from V and 5 bases from J, the gap between germline ends came to 18 bases. The germline gives CDR1 SGHNT, CDR2 YYREEE (reference sequence). The CDR3 sequence is 15 residues long.

The chain recombines TRBV28 with TRBJ2-7; 12 bases map to TRBD2. Trimming took 5 bases from V and 4 from J; bases not matched to a gene: 6. In germline, CDR1 is MDHEN, CDR2 SYDVKM. CDR3 size: 15 residues. The chain's CDR3 is CASSPTSGRRYEQYF. The DNA of the CDR3 is TGTGCCAGCAGTCCGACTAGCGGGAGAAGGTACGAGCAGTACTTC.

This clone appeared a single time. V is TRBV19 and J is TRBJ1-2; TRBD1 is a possible D gene (5 bases). The CDR3 runs 14 residues. Trimming took off 5 bases at V and 7 bases at J, with 17 bases between the two ends. Per the germline V gene, CDR1 is LNHDA and CDR2 is SQIVND (reference sequence). The CDR3 spells CASSARTFGGGYTF. Written as DNA, the CDR3 is TGTGCCAGTAGTGCCCGGACATTTGGTGGTGGCTACACCTTC.

V usage is TRBV6-4 and J usage is TRBJ2-1; the match to TRBD1 covers 9 bases. V shed 7 bases, J shed 7 bases, and the junction held 8 bases outside the gene matches. Germline V gene data show CDR1 as MRHNA and CDR2 as SNTAGT. This CDR3 region has 14 residues. In DNA, the CDR3 is TGTGCCAGCATGGGACAGGGAACGATAAATGAGCAGTTCTTC. Translating it yields CASMGQGTINEQFF.

This clone was found once. V and J are TRBV7-9 and TRBJ2-7; no definite D call. The V and J ends lost 1 base and 3 bases respectively, with 10 bases between them. Germline CDR1 and CDR2: SEHNR and FQNEAQ (reference sequence). The CDR3 extends over 14 amino acids. This CDR3 is CASSLDRGRYEQYF. In DNA form, the CDR3 reads TGTGCCAGCAGCTTAGATCGCGGCCGCTACGAGCAGTACTTC.

The V and J genes are TRBV14 and TRBJ1-2, with D possibly being TRBD1 (5 bases). V gave up 0 bases and J gave up 4 bases, with 21 bases separating them. Germline values: CDR1 SGHDN, CDR2 FVKESK. The CDR3 is made up of 18 amino acids. The CDR3 reads CASSQDRGVNGRTYGYTF. CDR3 nucleotides: TGTGCCAGCAGCCAAGATCGGGGGGTGAACGGTCGCACCTATGGCTACACCTTC.

This chain connects TRBV11-2 to TRBJ2-1, with D possibly being TRBD1 (6 bases). CDR1 is SGHAT and CDR2 is FQNNGV in the germline V gene. CDR3 length: 16 amino acids. Trimming left V 5 bases short and J 3 bases short, with 17 bases between. CDR3 DNA sequence: TGTGCCAGCAGCCCTTTAGAGGACAGAGGCTACAATGAGCAGTTCTTC. This translates into CASSPLEDRGYNEQFF.

The chain is built from TRBV7-2 and TRBJ2-5, with 12 bases identical to TRBD2. Germline trimming cut 6 bases from V and 7 bases from J; bases unmatched to any gene: 15. Germline assignment: CDR1 SGHTA and CDR2 FQGNSA. CDR3 length: 17 amino acids. CDR3 DNA: TGTGCCAGCAGGCCGACTAGCGGGAGCCCACCTAAAGGGACCCAGTACTTC. The encoded protein is CASRPTSGSPPKGTQYF.

The chain couples TRBV5-1 to TRBJ1-1; 7 bases line up with TRBD1. The CDR3 sequence is 16 residues long. Germline V gene lookup returns CDR1 SGHRS and CDR2 YFSETQ. The V segment lost 4 bases and the J segment 6 bases; nucleotides outside the gene matches: 15. CDR3 sequence: CASSPPDRDLYPEAFF. The CDR3 region has the DNA TGCGCCAGCAGCCCTCCTGACAGGGACCTTTACCCTGAAGCTTTCTTT.